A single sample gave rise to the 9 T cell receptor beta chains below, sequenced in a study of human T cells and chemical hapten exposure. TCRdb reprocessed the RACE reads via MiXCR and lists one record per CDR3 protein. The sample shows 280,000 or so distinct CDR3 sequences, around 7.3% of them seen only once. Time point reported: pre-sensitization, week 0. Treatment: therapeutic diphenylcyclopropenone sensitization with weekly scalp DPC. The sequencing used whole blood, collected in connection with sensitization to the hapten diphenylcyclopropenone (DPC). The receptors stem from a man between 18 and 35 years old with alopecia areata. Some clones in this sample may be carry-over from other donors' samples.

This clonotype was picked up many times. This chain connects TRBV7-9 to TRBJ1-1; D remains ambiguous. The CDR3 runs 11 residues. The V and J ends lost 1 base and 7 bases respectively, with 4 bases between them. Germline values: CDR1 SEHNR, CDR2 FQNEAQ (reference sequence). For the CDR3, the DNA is TGTGCCAGCAGCTTAGGGGGTGAAGCTTTCTTT. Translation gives CASSLGGEAFF. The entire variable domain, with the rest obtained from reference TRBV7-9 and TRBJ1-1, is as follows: DTGVSQNPRHKITKRGQNVTFRCDPISEHNRLYWYRQTLGQGPEFLTYFQNEAQLEKSRLLSDRFSAERPKGSFSTLEIQRTEQGDSAMYLCASSLGGEAFFGQGTRLTVV.

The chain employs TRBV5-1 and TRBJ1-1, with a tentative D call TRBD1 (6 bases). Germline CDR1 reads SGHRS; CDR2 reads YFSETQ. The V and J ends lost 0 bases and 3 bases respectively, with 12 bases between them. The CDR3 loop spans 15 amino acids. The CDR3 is CASSLDVRGDTEAFF. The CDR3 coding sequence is TGCGCCAGCAGCTTGGACGTCAGGGGAGACACTGAAGCTTTCTTT. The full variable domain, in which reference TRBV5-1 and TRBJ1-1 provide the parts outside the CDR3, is KAGVTQTPRYLIKTRGQQVTLSCSPISGHRSVSWYQQTPGQGLQFLFEYFSETQRNKGNFPGRFSGRQFSNSRSEMNVSTLELGDSALYLCASSLDVRGDTEAFFGQGTRLTVV.

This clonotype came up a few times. DNA for the CDR3: TGTGCCATCAGCTCCGGGACAGGGGACAACACATTCAGCTCCTACGAGCAGTACTTC. Amino acid sequence: CAISSGTGDNTFSSYEQYF. The gene calls are TRBV10-3 and TRBJ2-7; 10 bases match TRBD1. Trimming removed 6 bases from V and 0 bases from J; junction bases left unmatched: 17. Per the germline V gene, CDR1 is ENHRY and CDR2 is SYGVKD. The CDR3 is made up of 19 amino acids.

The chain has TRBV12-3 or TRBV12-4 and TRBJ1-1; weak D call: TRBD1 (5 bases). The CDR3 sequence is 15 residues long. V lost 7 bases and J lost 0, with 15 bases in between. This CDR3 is CASIWGSLLNTEAFF. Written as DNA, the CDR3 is TGTGCCAGCATCTGGGGGTCATTACTGAACACTGAAGCTTTCTTT.

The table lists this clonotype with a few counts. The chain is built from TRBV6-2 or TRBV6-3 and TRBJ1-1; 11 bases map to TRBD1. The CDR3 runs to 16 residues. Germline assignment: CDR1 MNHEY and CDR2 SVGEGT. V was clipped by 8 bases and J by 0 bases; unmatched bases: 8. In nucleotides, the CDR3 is TGTGCCAGCTCCGGGGACAGGGGGATTATGAACACTGAAGCTTTCTTT. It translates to CASSGDRGIMNTEAFF.

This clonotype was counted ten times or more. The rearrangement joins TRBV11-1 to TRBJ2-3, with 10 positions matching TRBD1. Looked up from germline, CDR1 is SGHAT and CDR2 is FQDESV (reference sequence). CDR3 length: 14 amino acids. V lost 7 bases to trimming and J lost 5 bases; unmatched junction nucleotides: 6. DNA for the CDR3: TGTGCCAGCACTCGGGACAGGGGAGGAGATACGCAGTATTTT. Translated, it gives CASTRDRGGDTQYF.

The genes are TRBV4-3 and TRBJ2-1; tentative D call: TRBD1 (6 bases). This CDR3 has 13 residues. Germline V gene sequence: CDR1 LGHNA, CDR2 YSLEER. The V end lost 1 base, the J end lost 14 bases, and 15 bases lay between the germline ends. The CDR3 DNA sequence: TGCGCCAGCAGCCAAGTGGTCTGGGGGCCTGAGTTCTTC. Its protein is CASSQVVWGPEFF.

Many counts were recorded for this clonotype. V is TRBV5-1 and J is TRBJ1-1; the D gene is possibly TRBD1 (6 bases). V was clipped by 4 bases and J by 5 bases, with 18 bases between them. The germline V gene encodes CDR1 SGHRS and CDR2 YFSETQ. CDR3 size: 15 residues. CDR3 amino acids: CASSAYREGKTEAFF. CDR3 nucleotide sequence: TGCGCCAGCAGCGCATACAGGGAAGGAAAAACTGAAGCTTTCTTT.

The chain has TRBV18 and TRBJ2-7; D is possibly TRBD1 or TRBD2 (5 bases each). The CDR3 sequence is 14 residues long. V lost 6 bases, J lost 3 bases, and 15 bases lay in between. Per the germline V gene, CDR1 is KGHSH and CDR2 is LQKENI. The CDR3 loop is CASSARGSHYEQYF. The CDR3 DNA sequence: TGTGCCAGCTCCGCGAGGGGTTCCCACTACGAGCAGTACTTC.